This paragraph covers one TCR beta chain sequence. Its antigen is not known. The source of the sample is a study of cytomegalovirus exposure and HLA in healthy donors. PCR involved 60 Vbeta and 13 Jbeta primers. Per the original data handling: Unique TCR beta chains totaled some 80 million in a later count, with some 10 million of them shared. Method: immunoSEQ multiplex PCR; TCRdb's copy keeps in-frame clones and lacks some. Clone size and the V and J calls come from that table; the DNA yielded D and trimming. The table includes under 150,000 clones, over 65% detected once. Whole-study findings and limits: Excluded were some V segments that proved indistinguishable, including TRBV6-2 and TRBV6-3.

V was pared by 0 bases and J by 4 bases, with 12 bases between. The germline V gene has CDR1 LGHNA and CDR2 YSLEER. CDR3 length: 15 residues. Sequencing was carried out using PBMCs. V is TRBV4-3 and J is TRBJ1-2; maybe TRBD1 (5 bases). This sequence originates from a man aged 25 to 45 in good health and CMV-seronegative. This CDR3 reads CASSQDRPGGYGYTF. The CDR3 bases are TGCGCCAGCAGCCAAGATCGCCCGGGGGGCTATGGCTACACCTTC.